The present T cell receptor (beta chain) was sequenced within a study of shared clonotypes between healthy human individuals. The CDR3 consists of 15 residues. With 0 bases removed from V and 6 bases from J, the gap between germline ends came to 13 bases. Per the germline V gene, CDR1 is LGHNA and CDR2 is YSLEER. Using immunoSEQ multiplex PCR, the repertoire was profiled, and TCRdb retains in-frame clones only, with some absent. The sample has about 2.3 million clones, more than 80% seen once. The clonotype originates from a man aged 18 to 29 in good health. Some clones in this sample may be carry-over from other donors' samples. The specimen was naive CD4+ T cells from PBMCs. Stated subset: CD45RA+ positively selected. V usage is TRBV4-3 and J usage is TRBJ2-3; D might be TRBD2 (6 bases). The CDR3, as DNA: TGCGCCAGCAGCCAAGAGGGGAGGTTTGGGGATACGCAGTATTTT. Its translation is CASSQEGRFGDTQYF.